This T cell receptor (beta chain) was sequenced during a study of blood T cell repertoires in COVID-19. Some clones are missing from TCRdb's copy, which holds only in-frame ones; the method was immunoSEQ multiplex PCR. Of about 370,000 clones in the sample, 70% to 90% were seen once. This TCR derives from a woman between 25 and 40 years old with COVID-19, enrolled during active disease. Material: peripheral blood.

The DNA for the CDR3 is TGTGCCAGCAGCATCACCCCCGGACAGGGCTATGGCTACACCTTC. Amino acids: CASSITPGQGYGYTF. The chain links TRBV6-2 or TRBV6-3 to TRBJ1-2; 8 bases line up with TRBD1. Germline assignment: CDR1 MNHEY and CDR2 SVGEGT. Unmatched junction bases numbered 10, after V lost 6 bases and J lost 4 bases. This CDR3 has 15 residues.